This T cell receptor beta chain was recorded in a study of tissue T cells after allogeneic stem cell transplantation. Time point: mouse harvest day 14 after allogeneic transplant. Tail vein injection delivered 10^7 T-cell-depleted bone marrow cells and 10^6 splenic CD5+ T cells. Tissues came from B6→BALB/c major-mismatch GVHD mice at day 7 or 14. Whole-study findings and limits: Motif-based clustering found tissue-specific repertoire signatures shared across patients, though few clones were shared. Only a limited share of tissue TCRs appeared in blood or spleen.

This clone turned up a few times. Its antigen is currently unknown. Gene names and germline match the mouse. The read falls 1 residue short of the CDR3 end, and the missing part is taken from the germline J gene. CDR3 sequences, V/J genes, frequencies and template counts came from survey-depth TCRbeta sequencing. Only in-frame clones appear in the TCRdb table, and some are missing; sequencing was by immunoSEQ multiplex PCR. The sample has several thousand clones; 36% are singletons. The CDR3 is 13 amino acids. V lost 3 bases and J lost 1, with 6 bases in between. Germline V CDR1 and CDR2: KGHPV, FQNQEV (reference sequence).

The TCR was taken from a female BALB/c mouse given C57BL/6 T cells with graft-versus-host disease after an allogeneic hematopoietic cell transplant. The V call is TRBV26, the J call TRBJ1-2; D gene unclear. Material: skin. CDR3 bases read: TGTGCCAGCAGTCTTGGCCTAAACTCCGACTACACC. This gives the protein CASSLGLNSDYT. Given in full, the CDR3 is CASSLGLNSDYTF.